The 30 T cell receptor beta chains listed next were all sequenced from one sample in a study of shared clonotypes between healthy human individuals. Selected positively for CCR7 and CD45RO-negative, naive CD8 cells excluded terminally differentiated effector memory CD45RA+ cells. The table came from immunoSEQ multiplex PCR; TCRdb's copy has only in-frame clones and leaves some out. The data contain more than 2 million clones, about 93% of them singletons. The specimen sequenced was naive CD8+ T cells from PBMCs. Source of these receptors: a man aged 18 to 30 in good health. Some clones in this sample may be carry-over from other donors' samples.

V gene TRBV28 combines with J gene TRBJ1-2; D remains ambiguous. Germline V gene lookup returns CDR1 MDHEN and CDR2 SYDVKM. This CDR3 has 16 amino acids. Deletions cut 10 bases from V and 0 bases from J, with 21 bases between. This chain's CDR3 is CAITPPFRASNYGYTF. The CDR3 DNA is TGTGCCATCACCCCCCCCTTTCGGGCCTCTAACTATGGCTACACCTTC.

CDR3 amino acids: CASSVADRGHYGYTF. The CDR3 bases are TGTGCCAGCAGCGTAGCCGACAGGGGACACTATGGCTACACCTTC. The chain has TRBV9 and TRBJ1-2; TRBD1 matches at 8 bases. V lost 0 bases, J lost 3 bases, and 4 bases stayed unmatched. The CDR3 runs 15 residues. The V gene's germline CDR1 is SGDLS and CDR2 YYNGEE.

This rearrangement joins TRBV6-4 to TRBJ2-7; perhaps TRBD2 as D (5 bases). With 7 bases removed from V and 0 bases from J, the gap between germline ends came to 10 bases. This CDR3 has 13 amino acids. Germline-derived CDR1 and CDR2 are MRHNA and SNTAGT. This CDR3 is CASIPAASYEQYF. In DNA form, the CDR3 reads TGTGCCAGCATTCCAGCGGCCTCCTACGAGCAGTACTTC.

The chain links TRBV6-6 to TRBJ2-3, with D possibly TRBD2 on 5 matching bases. CDR3 length: 16 residues. Germline V lookup: CDR1 MNHNY, CDR2 SVGAGI (reference sequence). Trimming took off 4 bases at V and 1 base at J, with 15 bases between the two ends. CDR3 region: CASSSRTVVGTDTQYF. The CDR3 region has the DNA TGTGCCAGCAGTTCTAGGACTGTCGTGGGCACAGATACGCAGTATTTT.

The chain is built from TRBV30 and TRBJ1-2, with 8 bases that match TRBD1. Germline CDR1 is GTSNPN and CDR2 is SVGIG (reference sequence). After removal of 3 bases from V and 4 bases from J, the junction contained 7 bases not matched to a gene. CDR3 length: 14 residues. DNA of the CDR3: TGTGCCTGGAGCCACAGGGGGGCTGGCTATGGCTACACCTTC. It encodes CAWSHRGAGYGYTF.

The chain recombines TRBV28 with TRBJ2-2; a possible D gene is TRBD1 (6 bases). The germline V gene has CDR1 MDHEN and CDR2 SYDVKM. Trimming cost V 6 bases and J 2 bases, with 16 bases left between them. CDR3 length equals 16 residues. The CDR3 sequence is CASSLTGTLNTGELFF. The CDR3 coding sequence is TGTGCCAGCAGCCTCACAGGGACCCTCAACACCGGGGAGCTGTTTTTT.

Note on this clone: Other nucleotide sequences from this sample produce the same CDR3. This chain connects TRBV28 to TRBJ1-5; no reliable D call. Germline loops: CDR1 MDHEN, CDR2 SYDVKM. The germline V and J ends were trimmed by 6 bases and 0 bases, with 9 bases remaining between them. This CDR3 contains 14 residues. The CDR3 protein is CASSARSSNQPQHF. CDR3 DNA: TGTGCCAGCAGCGCTAGGAGTAGCAATCAGCCCCAGCATTTT.

Of note for this clone: The sample has other DNA sequences that encode this CDR3 too. The chain employs TRBV27 and TRBJ1-5; 10 bases line up with TRBD1. Trimming at V came to 4 bases and at J to 7 bases, leaving 4 bases not matched to a gene. The CDR3 is 14 amino acids. In germline, CDR1 is MNHEY, CDR2 SMNVEV (reference sequence). The CDR3 bases are TGTGCCAGCAGTTGGACAGGGGGGGGACAGCCCCAGCATTTT. It translates to CASSWTGGGQPQHF.

The V call is TRBV5-3, the J call TRBJ2-4; possibly TRBD1 or TRBD2 for D (5 bases each). TRBV5-3 is noted as an ORF with a role that remains uncertain. CDR3 length: 15 residues. V shed 2 bases and J shed 2 bases, with 11 bases lying between them. The CDR3 loop reads CARSLVGGPKNIQYF. Here the CDR3 DNA reads TGTGCCAGAAGCTTAGTTGGGGGTCCCAAAAACATTCAGTACTTC.

Worth noting for this clone: In the same sample, other DNA sequences code for this CDR3. The chain couples TRBV4-1 to TRBJ1-1; the match to TRBD1 covers 7 bases. Germline assignment: CDR1 MGHRA and CDR2 YSYEKL. This CDR3 is 15 amino acids long. V trimming: 0 bases; J trimming: 5 bases; junction bases outside the gene matches: 6. The CDR3 nucleotides read TGCGCCAGCAGCCAAGAACAGGGGCGCGGGACTGAAGCTTTCTTT. This gives the protein CASSQEQGRGTEAFF.

The chain couples TRBV29-1 to TRBJ2-1, with D possibly TRBD2 on 6 matching bases. The V end lost 7 bases, the J end lost 3 bases, and 19 bases lay between the germline ends. The CDR3 consists of 15 residues. Germline assignment: CDR1 SQVTM and CDR2 ANQGSEA. The CDR3 DNA follows: TGCAGCGCTCAAGGGCAGGCGGGACTCTACAATGAGCAGTTCTTC. Amino acids: CSAQGQAGLYNEQFF.

The chain couples TRBV6-5 to TRBJ2-6; D remains ambiguous. The germline V gene has CDR1 MNHEY and CDR2 SVGAGI. V was clipped by 5 bases and J by 0 bases, with 8 bases between them. The CDR3 covers 15 residues. The chain's CDR3 is CASSPEHSGANVLTF. CDR3 bases: TGTGCCAGCAGTCCCGAACACTCTGGGGCCAACGTCCTGACTTTC.

This clone was found once. This specimen includes other DNA sequences encoding the same CDR3. The chain couples TRBV19 to TRBJ2-7, with a tentative D call TRBD2 (6 bases). Trimming cost V 1 base and J 7 bases, with 8 bases left between them. The CDR3 spans 12 residues. The germline V gene has CDR1 LNHDA and CDR2 SQIVND (reference sequence). The CDR3 is CASSIGAGEQYF. The CDR3 DNA is TGTGCCAGTAGTATAGGAGCGGGTGAGCAGTACTTC.

This clone was seen more than once but under ten times. The genes are TRBV28 and TRBJ1-1; D not resolved. CDR3 size: 15 residues. Germline V gene lookup returns CDR1 MDHEN and CDR2 SYDVKM. Trimming cost V 3 bases and J 3 bases, with 14 bases left between them. DNA for the CDR3: TGTGCCAGCAGTTTCGGGCCCAGGTGGGACACTGAAGCTTTCTTT. It is translated as CASSFGPRWDTEAFF.

The V call is TRBV4-2, the J call TRBJ2-1; D is uncertain. The germline V and J ends were trimmed by 1 base and 7 bases, with 8 bases remaining between them. Germline values: CDR1 LGHNA, CDR2 YNFKEQ. The CDR3 sequence is 13 residues long. The CDR3 here is CASSQVVVNEQFF. CDR3 coding DNA: TGTGCCAGCAGCCAAGTCGTGGTAAATGAGCAGTTCTTC.

This clone was detected only a few times. CDR3 in DNA: TGTGCCAGTAGTAGGGGACGGTACCTGAACACTGAAGCTTTCTTT. This sequence encodes CASSRGRYLNTEAFF. The chain joins TRBV19 to TRBJ1-1; maybe TRBD1 (5 bases). CDR3 length: 15 amino acids. Germline V gives CDR1 LNHDA, CDR2 SQIVND (reference sequence). Trimming took off 4 bases at V and 0 bases at J, with 12 bases between the two ends. Using reference TRBV19 and TRBJ1-1 for the parts outside the CDR3, the full variable domain is DGGITQSPKYLFRKEGQNVTLSCEQNLNHDAMYWYRQDPGQGLRLIYYSQIVNDFQKGDIAEGYSVSREKKESFPLTVTSAQKNPTAFYLCASSRGRYLNTEAFFGQGTRLTVV.

The chain recombines TRBV9 with TRBJ2-2, with 11 positions matching TRBD2. The CDR3 is 17 amino acids. Germline CDR1 reads SGDLS; CDR2 reads YYNGEE. J lost 2 bases, V lost 3 bases, and 6 bases had no gene match. The CDR3 DNA follows: TGTGCCAGCAGCGACCGACTAGCGGGATTCAACACCGGGGAGCTGTTTTTT. Residues: CASSDRLAGFNTGELFF. The complete variable domain, with remaining parts taken from reference TRBV9 and TRBJ2-2, reads DSGVTQTPKHLITATGQRVTLRCSPRSGDLSVYWYQQSLDQGLQFLIQYYNGEERAKGNILERFSAQQFPDLHSELNLSSLELGDSALYFCASSDRLAGFNTGELFFGEGSRLTVL.

V gene TRBV4-3 combines with J gene TRBJ2-2, with D possibly being TRBD1 or TRBD2 (5 bases each). V was pared by 0 bases and J by 6 bases, with 11 bases between. There are 15 residues in the CDR3. The germline gives CDR1 LGHNA, CDR2 YSLEER. The CDR3 sequence is CASSQDVGDAGELFF. CDR3 DNA sequence: TGCGCCAGCAGCCAAGATGTTGGGGACGCCGGGGAGCTGTTTTTT.

This chain links TRBV27 with TRBJ1-5, with TRBD1 as a possible D gene (5 bases). The CDR3 is 17 residues long. Germline CDR1 MNHEY, CDR2 SMNVEV (reference sequence). The V end lost 6 bases, the J end lost 0 bases, and 18 bases lay between the germline ends. CDR3 protein: CASSPFTGVHSNQPQHF. CDR3 bases: TGTGCCAGCAGCCCTTTCACGGGGGTCCATAGCAATCAGCCCCAGCATTTT.

The sample holds one count of this clone. Within the sample, other DNA sequences also encode this same CDR3. This rearrangement joins TRBV5-6 to TRBJ2-7, with a possible D match to TRBD1 (6 bases). The CDR3 consists of 13 residues. V shed 3 bases and J shed 4 bases, with 11 bases lying between them. The germline CDR1 and CDR2 sequences are SGHDT and YYEEEE. DNA for the CDR3: TGTGCCAGCAGCTCACAGGGTTTGTACGAGCAGTACTTC. Translating it yields CASSSQGLYEQYF.

This clone was observed once. The chain couples TRBV4-1 to TRBJ1-5; the match to TRBD1 covers 7 bases. The V segment lost 0 bases and the J segment 0 bases; nucleotides outside the gene matches: 5. The CDR3 is made up of 17 amino acids. The germline gives CDR1 MGHRA, CDR2 YSYEKL. The CDR3: CASSQETGYNSNQPQHF. The CDR3 region has the DNA TGCGCCAGCAGCCAAGAGACAGGGTACAATAGCAATCAGCCCCAGCATTTT.

The rearrangement joins TRBV6-4 to TRBJ2-1; 9 bases line up with TRBD2. This CDR3 contains 15 residues. With 4 bases clipped from V and 6 bases from J, the junction kept 7 bases outside the gene matches. Germline lookup yields CDR1 MRHNA and CDR2 SNTAGT. The chain's CDR3 is CASSGLAGEFNEQFF. CDR3 in DNA: TGTGCCAGCAGTGGTTTAGCGGGAGAGTTCAATGAGCAGTTCTTC.

This chain links TRBV6-4 with TRBJ2-7; 9 bases agree with TRBD2. Germline CDR1 reads MRHNA; CDR2 reads SNTAGT. V lost 4 bases, J lost 2 bases, and 3 bases stayed unmatched. The CDR3 runs 14 residues. For the CDR3, the DNA is TGTGCCAGCAGTGGACTAGCGGAAACCTACGAGCAGTACTTC. It codes for CASSGLAETYEQYF.

The V gene is TRBV5-4, the J gene TRBJ2-7; D may be TRBD1 (5 bases). Per the germline V gene, CDR1 is SGHNT and CDR2 is YYREEE (reference sequence). V was clipped by 2 bases and J by 5 bases, with 14 bases between them. This CDR3 contains 14 residues. The CDR3 reads CASSFPEPRDEQYF. CDR3 DNA sequence: TGTGCCAGCAGCTTCCCCGAGCCCAGGGACGAGCAGTACTTC.

This clone was found once. The chain links TRBV11-2 to TRBJ2-3, with D maybe TRBD1 (6 bases). Germline-derived CDR1 and CDR2 are SGHAT and FQNNGV. V dropped 1 base and J dropped 2 bases, with 10 bases sitting between them. The CDR3 has 15 residues. The CDR3 nucleotides read TGTGCCAGCAGCTTAGGGACAGCGAACACAGATACGCAGTATTTT. As protein: CASSLGTANTDTQYF.

The chain employs TRBV29-1 and TRBJ2-3; a possible D gene is TRBD2 (6 bases). Trimming removed 4 bases at V and 4 bases at J, with 9 bases between. Looked up from germline, CDR1 is SQVTM and CDR2 is ANQGSEA. This CDR3 is built from 12 residues. CDR3 sequence: CSVVEGPDTQYF. DNA of the CDR3: TGCAGCGTTGTGGAGGGCCCAGATACGCAGTATTTT.

V gene TRBV5-1 combines with J gene TRBJ2-3, with D perhaps TRBD1 or TRBD2 (5 bases each). Trimming removed 0 bases at V and 2 bases at J, with 13 bases between. The CDR3 covers 16 residues. Germline CDR1 SGHRS, CDR2 YFSETQ. For the CDR3, the DNA is TGCGCCAGCAGCTTGGATTGGGGGTCCAACACAGATACGCAGTATTTT. It translates to CASSLDWGSNTDTQYF.

J is TRBJ2-2 and V is TRBV5-1, with TRBD1 matching over 12 bases. Trimming cost V 3 bases and J 0 bases; bases outside gene matches: 6. Germline V gene data show CDR1 as SGHRS and CDR2 as YFSETQ. CDR3 length: 18 amino acids. Here the CDR3 reads CASSSNWDRGPNTGELFF. CDR3 nucleotide sequence: TGCGCCAGCAGCTCCAATTGGGACAGGGGGCCGAACACCGGGGAGCTGTTTTTT.

The rearrangement uses TRBV7-8 and TRBJ2-4; D gene uncertain. Trimming removed 4 bases at V and 1 base at J, with 11 bases between. This CDR3 region has 15 residues. CDR1 is SGHVS, CDR2 FQNEAQ, per germline. The CDR3: CASSSPEPAKNIQYF. CDR3 nucleotides: TGTGCCAGCAGCTCTCCCGAGCCCGCCAAAAACATTCAGTACTTC.

J is TRBJ2-2 and V is TRBV7-9; D perhaps matches TRBD2 (6 bases). Germline CDR1 and CDR2: SEHNR and FQNEAQ (reference sequence). Trimming cost V 4 bases and J 2 bases, with 14 bases left between them. This CDR3 has 16 residues. The CDR3 DNA is TGTGCCAGCAGCTCCCCCGGGGGAACTAACACCGGGGAGCTGTTTTTT. As protein: CASSSPGGTNTGELFF.